The 9 T cell receptor beta chains given below trace back to one sample, sequenced in a study of shared clonotypes between healthy human individuals. Clones were read by immunoSEQ multiplex PCR, and TCRdb kept only the in-frame ones, dropping some. This sample carries around 2.1 million clones, about 93% of them seen once, and the ten largest clones take 1.7%. CD45RO-negative CD8 cells positively selected for CCR7 made up the naive population, which excluded terminally differentiated effector memory CD45RA+ cells. Sequences were obtained from naive CD8+ T cells from PBMCs. The receptor set was obtained from a young man in good health. Some clones in this sample may be carry-over from other donors' samples.

The chain has TRBV7-9 and TRBJ2-7, with 7 positions matching TRBD1. The ends lost 5 bases at V and 1 base at J; junction bases unmatched: 11. The germline CDR1 and CDR2 sequences are SEHNR and FQNEAQ (reference sequence). The CDR3 covers 16 residues. Here the CDR3 reads CASSDHGTDPSYEQYF. The DNA of the CDR3 is TGTGCCAGCAGCGACCACGGGACAGATCCATCCTACGAGCAGTACTTC.

With regard to this clone: The same CDR3 can be traced to other DNA sequences in this sample. The gene calls are TRBV27 and TRBJ2-3; TRBD2 matches at 11 bases. V was clipped by 4 bases and J by 2 bases; unmatched bases: 5. Per the germline V gene, CDR1 is MNHEY and CDR2 is SMNVEV (reference sequence). The CDR3 runs to 16 residues. The CDR3 nucleotides read TGTGCCAGCAGTTCCGGGACTAGCGGATTCACAGATACGCAGTATTTT. Residues: CASSSGTSGFTDTQYF.

J is TRBJ1-5 and V is TRBV11-3, with D unclear. Trimming removed 1 base from V and 9 bases from J, with 13 bases in between. This CDR3 is built from 14 residues. The germline gives CDR1 SGHNT, CDR2 YENEEA. CDR3 bases: TGTGCCAGCAGCTTAGGGGCCCGCCTACCGCCCCAGCATTTT. Encoded protein: CASSLGARLPPQHF.

The rearrangement uses TRBV28 and TRBJ1-5, with D perhaps TRBD1 (6 bases). Germline V CDR1 and CDR2: MDHEN, SYDVKM. There are 14 residues in the CDR3. The ends were cut back, 6 bases at V and 6 bases at J, with 15 bases in the middle. The CDR3 region has the DNA TGTGCCAGCAGCCTACAGGGTAGGGGTCAGCCCCAGCATTTT. It specifies CASSLQGRGQPQHF.

CDR3 sequence reads: CASSHPLSGGTGELFF. Written as DNA, the CDR3 is TGTGCCAGCAGCCACCCCCTATCGGGGGGCACCGGGGAGCTGTTTTTT. V usage is TRBV7-3 and J usage is TRBJ2-2, with 7 bases aligning to TRBD2. The CDR3 extends over 16 amino acids. Germline V gene data show CDR1 as SGHTA and CDR2 as FQGTGA. J lost 4 bases, V lost 5 bases, and 10 bases had no gene match. Looking up the rest from reference TRBV7-3 and TRBJ2-2 gives the full variable domain: GAGVSQTPSNKVTEKGKYVELRCDPISGHTALYWYRQSLGQGPEFLIYFQGTGAADDSGLPNDRFFAVRPEGSVSTLKIQRTERGDSAVYLCASSHPLSGGTGELFFGEGSRLTVL.

The chain joins TRBV4-1 to TRBJ2-1; the match to TRBD2 covers 11 bases. This CDR3 contains 14 residues. V gave up 6 bases and J gave up 9 bases; unmatched junction bases: 7. Germline CDR1 and CDR2: MGHRA and YSYEKL. The CDR3 spells CASSIAGGGTEQFF. The CDR3 bases are TGCGCCAGCAGTATAGCGGGAGGGGGCACTGAGCAGTTCTTC.

The V call is TRBV6-1, the J call TRBJ1-2; D is perhaps TRBD1 (6 bases). Trimming pared 2 bases from V and 4 bases from J, leaving 17 bases between. The CDR3 spans 16 residues. In germline, CDR1 is MNHNS, CDR2 SASEGT. As DNA, the CDR3 is TGTGCCAGCAGTGAACGATCTGGGGGGCAGGCCTATGGCTACACCTTC. This translates into CASSERSGGQAYGYTF.

This chain uses TRBV5-1 with TRBJ1-2; TRBD1 matches at 8 bases. The CDR3 consists of 16 residues. In germline, CDR1 is SGHRS, CDR2 YFSETQ. V trimming: 0 bases; J trimming: 2 bases; junction bases outside the gene matches: 6. CDR3 amino acids: CASSLESGGRNYGYTF. The CDR3 nucleotides read TGCGCCAGCAGCTTGGAGTCAGGGGGCCGAAACTATGGCTACACCTTC.

This chain joins TRBV15 and TRBJ2-3; the D gene is possibly TRBD2 (5 bases). The CDR3 has 19 residues. V was pared by 1 base and J by 0 bases, with 20 bases between. Germline V gives CDR1 LNHNV, CDR2 YYDKDF (reference sequence). CDR3 loop: CATSRVVSSSPTSTDTQYF. In nucleotides, the CDR3 is TGTGCCACCAGCAGAGTGGTTTCTAGCTCCCCGACTAGCACAGATACGCAGTATTTT.